This T cell receptor (beta chain) was recovered during a study of T cell repertoires in cytomegalovirus infection. Turning to the study itself: TCR beta signatures that were public indicated CMV infection and matching HLA type. Study results and caveats: In two of eight donors, the top clonotype was HLA-C-restricted CMV-specific. Summed frequency of shared TCR beta families picked out CMV carriers who also had the relevant HLA.

Via MiXCR, TCRdb re-called the reads, giving one row per CDR3 protein. The table records 150,000 to 160,000 distinct CDR3 sequences, 20% to 25% of them present only once. Points on this clonotype: What it recognizes is unknown.

This CDR3 spans 17 amino acids. V was clipped by 5 bases and J by 1 base; unmatched bases: 13. Germline values: CDR1 DFQATT, CDR2 SNEGSKA (reference sequence). The sequenced material came from PBMCs. The V and J genes are TRBV20-1 and TRBJ2-3; 9 bases line up with TRBD2. The clonotype was recovered from a human donor in good health (CMV status not recorded). Some clones in this sample may be carry-over from other donors' samples. This CDR3 is CSAPSGGILRGTDTQYF. The CDR3 nucleotides are TGCAGTGCTCCAAGCGGGGGGATCCTCAGGGGCACAGATACGCAGTATTTT.